The next 9 T cell receptor beta chains were all read from a single sample in a study of metastatic and nonmetastatic thyroid tumors. TCRdb redid the clone calls on the PCR reads using MiXCR. Counted here are tens of thousands of clones, under 20% occurring once; the ten biggest clones make up just under 9.5%. Each patient went into thyroid surgery without having received any treatment. Sequenced: blood. Receptors originate from a male donor with papillary thyroid cancer or a benign thyroid nodule (not recorded which). Some clones in this sample may be carry-over from other donors' samples.

J is TRBJ1-4 and V is TRBV19, with a tentative D call TRBD1 (5 bases). The CDR3 loop spans 18 amino acids. Germline CDR1 and CDR2: LNHDA and SQIVND (reference sequence). Trimming took 4 bases from V and 4 from J, leaving 22 bases between them. In nucleotides, the CDR3 is TGTGCCAGTAGTAGGAGGGACCTAGTATCCAGAAGTAATGAAAAACTGTTTTTT. Residues: CASSRRDLVSRSNEKLFF.

About this clone: The germline gene is not matched at one end of the junction; a read error may be the cause. Distinct nucleotide sequences in the sample also encode this CDR3. The genes are TRBV5-1 and TRBJ2-2; maybe TRBD2 (5 bases). Germline CDR1 reads SGHRS; CDR2 reads YFSETQ. The CDR3 is 15 amino acids. The CDR3 reads CASSFDTPNTGELFF. CDR3 sequence (DNA): TGCGCCAGCAGCTTCGACACTCCTAACACCGGGGAGCTTTTTTTT.

This chain joins TRBV5-4 and TRBJ1-1, with D unclear. The CDR3 has 12 residues. Germline V gene sequence: CDR1 SGHNT, CDR2 YYREEE (reference sequence). Between the trimmed V and J ends, which lost 3 bases and 5 bases, there was a span of 8 bases. The DNA for the CDR3 is TGTGCCAGCAGCTACATGGGGACTGAAGCTTTCTTT. It specifies CASSYMGTEAFF.

This clone has just a few counts. The chain links TRBV7-9 to TRBJ2-2, with D hard to call. The V end lost 2 bases, the J end lost 4 bases, and 5 bases lay between the germline ends. The germline gives CDR1 SEHNR, CDR2 FQNEAQ (reference sequence). The CDR3 consists of 13 residues. This CDR3 reads CASSLMSTGELFF. The CDR3 coding sequence is TGTGCCAGCAGCTTAATGTCCACCGGGGAGCTGTTTTTT.

This clone was seen at least ten times. Because it lacks the conserved phenylalanine or tryptophan at the end, this CDR3 is likely a read error. The V call is TRBV12-3 or TRBV12-4, the J call TRBJ2-3; TRBD1 matches 8 bases. The CDR3 is 14 amino acids. The J segment lost 5 bases and the V segment lost 11 bases, leaving 12 bases of the junction unmatched. In nucleotides, the CDR3 is TGTGCCGGCAAAAGGACAGGGCCCTTAGATACGCAGTATTCT. Translation: CAGKRTGPLDTQYS.

The table lists this clone with a few counts. One end of the junction does not line up with germline, which may come from a read error. The rearrangement uses TRBV6-1 and TRBJ1-2; D is ambiguous. CDR3 length equals 17 residues. From germline, CDR1 is MNHNS and CDR2 SASEGT. The CDR3 coding sequence is TGTGCCAGCAGTGATAGGATCGGCGGAAAGGTTAACTATGTCTACACCTTC. Its translation is CASSDRIGGKVNYVYTF.

The CDR3 DNA follows: TGCGCCAGCAGCCAAGTTGCAGGACAGGGGCGGGAGCAGTACTTC. As protein: CASSQVAGQGREQYF. The chain employs TRBV4-1 and TRBJ2-7; 9 nucleotides align to TRBD1. Trimming cost V 1 base and J 7 bases; bases outside gene matches: 8. This CDR3 is built from 15 residues. Germline CDR1 MGHRA, CDR2 YSYEKL.

This clone is deemed large. The CDR3 sequence is CASSRKWGSGEETQYF. In DNA form, the CDR3 reads TGTGCCAGCAGTAGGAAATGGGGGAGTGGGGAGGAGACCCAGTACTTC. The V and J genes are TRBV6-1 and TRBJ2-5; tentatively, D is TRBD1 or TRBD2 (5 bases each). The germline CDR1 and CDR2 sequences are MNHNS and SASEGT. The CDR3 runs 16 residues. With 5 bases removed from V and 5 bases from J, the gap between germline ends came to 21 bases.

This clone was counted ten times or more. V is TRBV10-3 and J is TRBJ1-2; 7 nucleotides align to TRBD1. Germline V gene data show CDR1 as ENHRY and CDR2 as SYGVKD. There are 14 residues in the CDR3. J lost 4 bases, V lost 4 bases, and 6 bases had no gene match. The CDR3 loop is CAISAPGQLYGYTF. CDR3 nucleotide sequence: TGTGCCATCAGTGCCCCGGGACAGCTCTATGGCTACACCTTC.